Listed here are 19 T cell receptor beta chains from one sample, sequenced in a study of tumor and adjacent non-tumor tissue in lung cancer. The library came from three nested PCR rounds adapted from ARM-PCR protocols. TCRdb redid the calling of the multiplex PCR reads with MiXCR, one entry per CDR3 protein. The profile covers about 90,000 distinct CDR3 sequences, with 65% to 80% appearing a single time and roughly 22% taken by the ten largest. This sample's RNA came from whole unsorted tissue. Distant lung tissue was collected more than 3 cm away from the tumor edge. The material sequenced was distant non-tumor lung tissue. The receptor set was obtained from a woman in her fifties or sixties with non-small cell lung cancer.

Comments on this clonotype: Likely a read error: the CDR3 ends without its conserved phenylalanine or tryptophan. This sequence joins TRBV12-3 or TRBV12-4 and TRBJ2-2, with D uncertain. CDR3 length: 14 amino acids. CDR3 in amino acids: CASIVTLAAGELFL. DNA of the CDR3: TGTGCCAGCATCGTCACATTGGCGGCCGGAGAGCTGTTTCTT.

Concerning this clonotype itself: One end of the junction does not line up with germline, which may come from a read error. The chain links TRBV12-3 or TRBV12-4 to TRBJ2-1; D unclear. The CDR3 extends over 15 amino acids. The CDR3 DNA follows: TGTGCCAGCACCCACCCACTGAGCTCCTACAATGATCAGTTATTC. As protein: CASTHPLSSYNDQLF.

Points on this clonotype: A much larger clone differs by one base, so this may be a read error. This chain uses TRBV7-9 with TRBJ2-5; D is ambiguous. The CDR3 runs to 12 residues. Germline V gene lookup returns CDR1 SEHNR and CDR2 FQNEAQ (reference sequence). DNA of the CDR3: TGTGGCAGCAGCTTAGATTCCGACAAAGAGTACTTC. Translation: CGSSLDSDKEYF.

Points on this clonotype: One end of the junction does not line up with germline, which may come from a read error. The chain has TRBV10-3 and TRBJ2-2; the match to TRBD2 covers 11 bases. Germline lookup yields CDR1 ENHRY and CDR2 SYGVKD. CDR3 size: 16 residues. CDR3 in DNA: TGTGCCATCAGAGGTCCTAGCGGGGGGAACACCGGGAAGCTGTTTTTT. It codes for CAIRGPSGGNTGKLFF.

Note on this clonotype: The junction and the germline gene differ at one end; a read error may be behind it. The chain uses TRBV20-1 and TRBJ2-7; 8 bases agree with TRBD1. The CDR3 totals 15 residues. Germline CDR1 and CDR2: DFQATT and SNEGSKA (reference sequence). CDR3: CNARFSGGADYEQYF. The CDR3 DNA follows: TGCAATGCTAGGTTCTCAGGGGGCGCGGACTACGAGCAGTACTTC.

Turning to this clonotype: The junction and the germline gene differ at one end; a read error may be behind it. The CDR3 reads CASSQQGGNQETHYF. In DNA form, the CDR3 reads TGTGCCAGCAGCCAACAGGGGGGGAATCAGGAGACCCATTACTTC. V and J are TRBV4-1 and TRBJ2-5, with D perhaps TRBD1 (8 bases). Germline CDR1 is MGHRA and CDR2 is YSYEKL. This CDR3 has 15 residues.

This clonotype showed up many times. The rearrangement joins TRBV28 to TRBJ2-7; 9 bases match TRBD2. V lost 4 bases, J lost 4 bases, and 8 bases stayed unmatched. Germline V gene lookup returns CDR1 MDHEN and CDR2 SYDVKM. This CDR3 has 15 residues. The CDR3 DNA is TGTGCCAGCAGTTCCCCAGCGGGAGGAAGATACGAGCAGTACTTC. Amino acids: CASSSPAGGRYEQYF.

A note on this clonotype: Relative to the germline gene, one junction end is altered; a read error may explain this. The chain uses TRBV28 and TRBJ2-7; 9 positions agree with TRBD1. Looked up from germline, CDR1 is MDHEN and CDR2 is SYDVKM. This CDR3 has 12 residues. CDR3 DNA: TGTGTCAGCAGTACCACAGGGGGCGAGCAGTACTTT. Residues: CVSSTTGGEQYF.

On this clonotype itself: The junction departs from the called germline gene at one end, perhaps through a read error. The V gene is TRBV4-1, the J gene TRBJ2-7; D assignment may be TRBD1 or TRBD2 (5 bases each). From germline, CDR1 is MGHRA and CDR2 YSYEKL. This CDR3 has 15 residues. As DNA, the CDR3 is TGCGCCACCAGCCAACCCGGGGCGAACTCCTACGAGCTGTACTTC. It is translated as CATSQPGANSYELYF.

This clonotype was counted ten times or more. The V gene is TRBV5-4, the J gene TRBJ2-1, with D possibly TRBD2 on 7 matching bases. The CDR3 contains 14 residues. Germline assignment: CDR1 SGHNT and CDR2 YYREEE (reference sequence). With 4 bases removed from V and 8 bases from J, the gap between germline ends came to 16 bases. The CDR3 DNA sequence: TGTGCCAGCAGCCCCGGGGGCGGGAGCTATGAGCAGTTCTTC. Translating gives CASSPGGGSYEQFF.

V usage is TRBV6-5 and J usage is TRBJ1-2; 8 bases map to TRBD1. Trimming took 5 bases from V and 8 from J; bases not matched to a gene: 10. The CDR3 loop spans 14 amino acids. Germline CDR1 reads MNHEY; CDR2 reads SVGAGI. The chain's CDR3 is CASSKRDRGKGYTF. CDR3 DNA sequence: TGTGCCAGCAGTAAACGAGACAGGGGAAAAGGCTACACCTTC.

Comments on this clonotype: The junction departs from the called germline gene at one end, perhaps through a read error. The chain couples TRBV6-5 to TRBJ1-1, with D uncertain. The CDR3 runs 14 residues. The germline V gene has CDR1 MNHEY and CDR2 SVGAGI. The CDR3 nucleotides read TGCGCCAGGAACAAAGAGCCGGGGAACACTGAAGATTTCTTT. Its translation: CARNKEPGNTEDFF.

As regards this clonotype: A much larger clone is a single base away; this may be a read error. The chain links TRBV5-1 to TRBJ2-1; D unclear. In germline, CDR1 is SGHRS, CDR2 YFSETQ. The CDR3 has 13 residues. The V gene lost 1 base and the J gene lost 5 bases, with 7 bases spanning the gap. CDR3 region: CASSLNNNNEQFF. DNA of the CDR3: TGCGCCAGCAGCTTGAACAACAACAATGAGCAGTTCTTC.

With regard to this clonotype: One end of the junction varies from germline; a read error may be responsible. The chain is built from TRBV29-1 and TRBJ1-5; possibly TRBD1 for D (6 bases). Germline V gives CDR1 SQVTM, CDR2 ANQGSEA. CDR3 length: 15 amino acids. This CDR3 reads CSIELGRGGYQPQHF. In DNA form, the CDR3 reads TGCAGCATTGAATTAGGTCGAGGGGGATATCAACCCCAGCATTTT.

As to this clonotype: A clone one base away is much larger, so this may be a read error. The J gene is TRBJ1-2, the V gene TRBV20-1; no definite D call. The length of the CDR3 is 13 residues. CDR1 is DFQATT, CDR2 SNEGSKA, per germline (reference sequence). The CDR3 nucleotides read TGCAGTGCCCGAGCCGTGGATAACTATGGCTACGCCTTC. Amino acids: CSARAVDNYGYAF.

About this clonotype itself: The conserved phenylalanine or tryptophan is not found at the CDR3 terminus, so this likely reflects a read error. This sequence joins TRBV5-4 and TRBJ2-1, with 8 positions matching TRBD2. Germline V gene lookup returns CDR1 SGHNT and CDR2 YYREEE (reference sequence). This CDR3 region has 15 residues. CDR3 bases: TGTGCCAGCAGCTTAGCGGGAGCATCCTACAATGGGCAGTTCTTA. Its protein is CASSLAGASYNGQFL.

This clonotype was counted ten times or more. The V gene is TRBV20-1, the J gene TRBJ2-1, with 8 bases aligning to TRBD2. Germline V gene data show CDR1 as DFQATT and CDR2 as SNEGSKA (reference sequence). The CDR3 has 14 amino acids. V trimming: 6 bases; J trimming: 3 bases; junction bases outside the gene matches: 7. Here the CDR3 DNA reads TGCAGTGCGGAAGGACTAGCCTTCTACAATGAGCAGTTCTTC. It specifies CSAEGLAFYNEQFF.

Notes on this clonotype: This may arise from a read error, as a much more abundant clone is one base away. The chain carries TRBV7-9 and TRBJ1-2; possibly TRBD1 for D (5 bases). V was pared by 2 bases and J by 4 bases, with 11 bases between. This CDR3 contains 14 residues. Germline V gives CDR1 SEHNR, CDR2 FQNEAQ (reference sequence). The CDR3 loop reads CASSLNQGAYGYTF. The CDR3 bases are TGTGCCAGCAGCTTAAATCAAGGGGCCTATGGCTACACCTTC.

The rearrangement uses TRBV19 and TRBJ2-1; TRBD2 is a possible D gene (6 bases). V lost 9 bases and J 2 bases, leaving 17 bases between the germline ends. Germline loops: CDR1 LNHDA, CDR2 SQIVND (reference sequence). The CDR3 totals 15 residues. This chain's CDR3 is CARSWGVPPYNEQFF. The CDR3 region has the DNA TGTGCCAGAAGTTGGGGGGTTCCTCCCTACAATGAGCAGTTCTTC.